Below, one TCR beta chain is given with its context. The record originates from a study of cytomegalovirus exposure and HLA in healthy donors. Repertoires were generated with immunoSEQ multiplex PCR, while TCRdb's copy carries only in-frame clones and drops some. This table holds around 220,000 clones, 65% to 85% found once. The CDR3 length is 15 residues. Germline CDR1 is MNHEY and CDR2 is SVGAGI. V lost 0 bases and J lost 6, with 15 bases in between. The sequenced material came from PBMCs. The clonotype was recovered from a woman aged 25-40 years in good health and CMV-seropositive. The chain joins TRBV6-5 to TRBJ2-7, with a weak D call TRBD2 (7 bases). CDR3 sequence (DNA): TGTGCCAGCAGTTACTCGAGGGGAGGGGGGTCCGAGCAGTACTTC. Its translation is CASSYSRGGGSEQYF.